This T cell receptor (beta chain) was sequenced during a study of cytotoxic CD8 clonotypes in ibrutinib-treated CLL. Whole-study results and caveats: Public clonotypes were rare and shrank or held steady on treatment. Sustained-remission and progressing patients had different sampling times.

Germline V gene lookup returns CDR1 MNHNY and CDR2 SVGAGI (reference sequence). V was cut by 0 bases and J by 8 bases, with 14 bases left in between. The CDR3 totals 15 residues. Clones were read by immunoSEQ multiplex PCR, and TCRdb kept only the in-frame ones, dropping some. The table has around 310,000 clones, around four fifths seen once. Turning to this clone: As yet, its antigen is unknown.

This receptor was identified in a human donor with chronic lymphocytic leukemia. The V gene is TRBV6-6, the J gene TRBJ2-1; unclear D gene. The sample here was PBMCs, taken before ibrutinib treatment. The CDR3 loop reads CASSYSRNPAHEQFF. As DNA, the CDR3 is TGTGCCAGCAGTTACTCGAGGAACCCCGCCCATGAGCAGTTCTTC.